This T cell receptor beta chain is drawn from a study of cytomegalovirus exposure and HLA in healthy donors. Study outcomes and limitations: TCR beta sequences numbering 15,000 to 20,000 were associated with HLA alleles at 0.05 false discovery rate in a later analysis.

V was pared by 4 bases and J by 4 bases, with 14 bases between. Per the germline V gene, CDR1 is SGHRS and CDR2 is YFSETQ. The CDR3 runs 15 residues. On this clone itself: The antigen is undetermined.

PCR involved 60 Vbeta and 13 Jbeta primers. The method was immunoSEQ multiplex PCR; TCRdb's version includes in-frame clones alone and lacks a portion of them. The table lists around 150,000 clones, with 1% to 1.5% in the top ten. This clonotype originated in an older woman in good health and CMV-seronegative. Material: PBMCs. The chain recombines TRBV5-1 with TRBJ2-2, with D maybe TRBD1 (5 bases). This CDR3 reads CASSDTTAITGELFF. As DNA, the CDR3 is TGCGCCAGCAGCGATACGACAGCGATCACCGGGGAGCTGTTTTTT.